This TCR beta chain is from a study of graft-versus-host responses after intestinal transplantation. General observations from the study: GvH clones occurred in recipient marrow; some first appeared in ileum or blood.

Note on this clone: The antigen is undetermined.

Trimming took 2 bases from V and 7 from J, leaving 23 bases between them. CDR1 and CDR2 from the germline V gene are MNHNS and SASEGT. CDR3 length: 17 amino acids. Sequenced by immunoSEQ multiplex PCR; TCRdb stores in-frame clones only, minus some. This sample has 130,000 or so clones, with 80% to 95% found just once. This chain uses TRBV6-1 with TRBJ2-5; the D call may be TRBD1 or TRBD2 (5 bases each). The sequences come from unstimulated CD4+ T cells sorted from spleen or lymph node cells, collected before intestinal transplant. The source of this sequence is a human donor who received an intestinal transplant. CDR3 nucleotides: TGTGCCAGCAGTGAATGGGGAACCGGGGCTGGTCGGGGGACCCAGTACTTC. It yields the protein CASSEWGTGAGRGTQYF.